Presented here are 19 T cell receptor beta chains from one specimen sequenced in a study of regulatory T cells in long-lasting Graves disease. Time point denoted: newly diagnosed GD, antithyroid drugs for less than 3 months. PBMC RNA was the source of the TCR library. In building TCR beta libraries, iRepertoire HTBI primers were used together with Arm-PCR of CDR3 regions. TCRdb called the multiplex PCR reads again in MiXCR, with one record for every CDR3 protein. The table shows around 250,000 distinct CDR3 sequences, with approximately 20% occurring only once. A further study also used this sample, focusing on T cells in Graves' hyperthyroidism and ophthalmopathy.

Specimen: peripheral blood mononuclear cells (PBMCs), collected at new diagnosis, from a patient treated with antithyroid drugs. The receptor source for this set is a woman aged 25 to 39 with Graves disease.

This clonotype was observed many times. The rearrangement joins TRBV6-2 or TRBV6-3 to TRBJ2-5; 8 positions match TRBD1. J lost 1 base, V lost 0 bases, and 10 bases had no gene match. Germline-derived CDR1 and CDR2 are MNHEY and SVGEGT. This CDR3 region has 18 residues. CDR3 nucleotide sequence: TGTGCCAGCAGTTACTCAGAAAGGGGACAGGACTTCCAAGAGACCCAGTACTTC. This codes for CASSYSERGQDFQETQYF.

The rearrangement uses TRBV4-1 and TRBJ2-7, with D possibly TRBD1 on 6 matching bases. Trimming removed 3 bases at V and 3 bases at J, with 15 bases between. The V gene's germline CDR1 is MGHRA and CDR2 YSYEKL. The CDR3 spans 15 residues. The CDR3 is CASSQPDRKDYEQYF. The CDR3 DNA reads as TGCGCCAGCAGCCAGCCGGACAGAAAAGACTACGAGCAGTACTTC.

This clonotype was counted ten times or more. V and J are TRBV2 and TRBJ2-7, with 11 nucleotides matching TRBD1. With V trimmed by 6 bases and J by 5 bases, 6 bases remained unmatched. This CDR3 contains 14 residues. Germline V gene data show CDR1 as SNHLY and CDR2 as FYNNEI. CDR3 region: CASSHGQGAHEQYF. The CDR3 DNA sequence: TGTGCCAGCAGCCACGGACAGGGGGCCCACGAGCAGTACTTC.

This clonotype was seen many times. The chain uses TRBV2 and TRBJ1-6; D remains ambiguous. Germline V gives CDR1 SNHLY, CDR2 FYNNEI. The CDR3 is made up of 13 amino acids. V lost 7 bases, J lost 8 bases, and 12 bases lay in between. CDR3 in amino acids: CASISEADSPLHF. The CDR3 nucleotides are TGTGCCAGCATCTCAGAGGCCGATTCACCCCTCCACTTT.

This clonotype was seen repeatedly, ten times or more. The chain recombines TRBV2 with TRBJ2-1; 10 positions match TRBD2. CDR3 size: 13 residues. V shed 6 bases, J shed 12 bases, and the junction held 8 bases outside the gene matches. Germline V lookup: CDR1 SNHLY, CDR2 FYNNEI. CDR3 loop: CASSSGTSVAQFF. In nucleotides, the CDR3 is TGTGCCAGCAGCTCCGGGACTAGCGTGGCGCAGTTCTTC.

The chain couples TRBV6-2 or TRBV6-3 to TRBJ2-5, with a weak D call TRBD2 (7 bases). The CDR3 is made up of 13 amino acids. V lost 9 bases and J 5 bases, leaving 16 bases between the germline ends. The germline V gene encodes CDR1 MNHEY and CDR2 SVGEGT. The CDR3: CASGGGSRETQYF. CDR3 in DNA: TGTGCCAGTGGGGGGGGCTCGCGTGAGACCCAGTACTTC.

V and J are TRBV7-2 and TRBJ1-1; no definite D call. Germline loops: CDR1 SGHTA, CDR2 FQGNSA. The V gene lost 2 bases and the J gene lost 8 bases, with 9 bases spanning the gap. The CDR3 loop spans 12 amino acids. The CDR3 is CASSLFGREAFF. The CDR3 nucleotides are TGTGCCAGCAGCTTATTTGGCAGGGAAGCTTTCTTT.

This clonotype has only one observation. The chain recombines TRBV28 with TRBJ2-3; D not resolved. The CDR3 has 13 amino acids. CDR1 and CDR2 (germline): MDHEN, SYDVKM. Deletions cut 5 bases from V and 0 bases from J, with 6 bases between. CDR3 nucleotide sequence: TGTGCCAGCAGTCCTCATAGCACAGATACGCAGTATTTT. Translation gives CASSPHSTDTQYF.

A note on this clonotype: A far bigger clonotype differs at one base, so this is likely a read error. The chain couples TRBV11-2 to TRBJ2-5; 10 nucleotides agree with TRBD2. CDR3 length: 17 amino acids. V shed 4 bases and J 11 bases; nucleotides not matched to a gene: 19. The germline V gene has CDR1 SGHAT and CDR2 FQNNGV. DNA for the CDR3: TGTGCCAGCAGCTCGACTAGCGGGTTGAGCTCCTACAATGAGCAGTACTTC. This gives the protein CASSSTSGLSSYNEQYF.

This clonotype was seen a handful of times. A much larger clone differs from this one at a single base, so this may be a read error. No conserved phenylalanine or tryptophan ends this CDR3, so it is likely a read error. The V and J genes are TRBV6-5 and TRBJ1-6, with unresolved D. This CDR3 has 15 residues. V was clipped by 0 bases and J by 5 bases, with 8 bases between them. CDR1 and CDR2 (germline): MNHEY, SVGAGI. The CDR3 bases are TGTGCCAGCAGTTACTCGCCCAGAGATAATTCACCCCTCCACCTT. This sequence encodes CASSYSPRDNSPLHL.

The genes are TRBV6-1 and TRBJ2-3, with 9 nucleotides matching TRBD1. This CDR3 has 16 residues. The V gene end was trimmed by 5 bases and the J gene end by 0 bases; junction bases not matched to a gene: 6. CDR1 and CDR2 from the germline V gene are MNHNS and SASEGT. Here the CDR3 DNA reads TGTGCCAGCAGTAACAGGGGGCTGCCTAGCACAGATACGCAGTATTTT. Translating gives CASSNRGLPSTDTQYF.

This clonotype was picked up many times. The J gene is TRBJ1-2, the V gene TRBV2; 10 bases line up with TRBD1. The J segment lost 8 bases and the V segment lost 3 bases, leaving 6 bases of the junction unmatched. This CDR3 comprises 14 residues. The germline V gene has CDR1 SNHLY and CDR2 FYNNEI. The CDR3 DNA follows: TGTGCCAGCAGTGACCTGGGGACAGGGGAGGGCTACACCTTC. This translates into CASSDLGTGEGYTF.

This clonotype has just a few counts. J is TRBJ1-3 and V is TRBV3-1, with TRBD1 identical over 9 bases. Losses at the gene ends were 8 bases for V and 5 bases for J; bases not matched to a gene: 7. CDR3 length: 14 residues. CDR1 and CDR2 (germline): LGHDT, YNNKEL (reference sequence). The CDR3, as DNA: TGTGCCAGCTGCGACAGGGGGGACAGAAACACCATATATTTT. The encoded protein is CASCDRGDRNTIYF.

This clonotype was counted ten times or more. The V and J genes are TRBV20-1 and TRBJ1-2, with 7 bases fitting TRBD1. This CDR3 is built from 14 residues. J lost 0 bases, V lost 5 bases, and 6 bases had no gene match. Germline loops: CDR1 DFQATT, CDR2 SNEGSKA (reference sequence). CDR3 nucleotide sequence: TGCAGTGCTTTTGGGACAGCATCTAACTATGGCTACACCTTC. Protein product: CSAFGTASNYGYTF.

About this clonotype itself: A far larger clone is off by one base, so a read error is likely. The V gene is TRBV29-1, the J gene TRBJ2-7, with 15 nucleotides matching TRBD2. The CDR3 totals 17 residues. V shed 6 bases and J 7 bases; nucleotides not matched to a gene: 16. CDR1 SQVTM and CDR2 ANQGSEA come from the germline V gene. As DNA, the CDR3 is TGCAGCGTCGGGACTAGCGGGGGGCCGGCCTCCTACAATGAGCAGTACTTC. Its protein product is CSVGTSGGPASYNEQYF.

The sample holds many counts of this clonotype. The chain has TRBV5-8 and TRBJ1-1; D is unresolved. V shed 0 bases and J shed 8 bases, with 8 bases lying between them. This CDR3 has 12 residues. Germline CDR1 and CDR2: SGHTS and YDEGEE. CDR3 nucleotide sequence: TGTGCCAGCAGCTTGGGTGGGAAGGAAGCTTTCTTT. Translation gives CASSLGGKEAFF.

This clonotype occurred a few times. The rearrangement joins TRBV25-1 to TRBJ2-3, with 8 positions matching TRBD1. Per germline, CDR1 MGHDK and CDR2 SYGVNS. The CDR3 consists of 16 residues. The ends lost 2 bases at V and 1 base at J; junction bases unmatched: 5. This CDR3 reads CASSEGQGLGTDTQYF. The CDR3 nucleotides are TGTGCCAGCAGTGAAGGACAGGGCTTGGGCACAGATACGCAGTATTTT.

This clonotype has ten or more counts. Compared with germline, one end of the junction differs, possibly owing to a read error. The chain carries TRBV5-1 and TRBJ1-6; unclear D gene. The V gene's germline CDR1 is SGHRS and CDR2 YFSETQ. The CDR3 is made up of 14 amino acids. This CDR3 is CASSLGAARAPLHF. For the CDR3, the DNA is TGTGCCAGCAGCTTGGGTGCGGCGAGGGCACCCCTCCACTTT.

The chain couples TRBV7-2 to TRBJ1-2, with D tentatively TRBD1 (5 bases). The germline V gene has CDR1 SGHTA and CDR2 FQGNSA. V was trimmed by 9 bases and J by 8 bases, leaving 16 bases between them. This CDR3 spans 12 amino acids. DNA of the CDR3: TGTGCCAGTTTACCGGGGACTGGAGGCTACACCTTC. It specifies CASLPGTGGYTF. Drawing the rest from reference TRBV7-2 and TRBJ1-2, the complete variable domain is GAGVSQSPSNKVTEKGKDVELRCDPISGHTALYWYRQSLGQGLEFLIYFQGNSAPDKSGLPSDRFSAERTGGSVSTLTIQRTQQEDSAVYLCASLPGTGGYTFGSGTRLTVV.